This TCR beta chain was found in a study of CD8 T cells in ankylosing spondylitis. General observations from the study: A TCR beta motif made of several highly homologous variants seemed typical of ankylosing spondylitis blood. Reports say disease-linked clones showed up significantly more in matched ankylosing spondylitis synovial fluid.

Researchers built TCR beta libraries using quantitative 5'-RACE with molecular barcodes. Each CDR3 protein is one row after TCRdb ran MiXCR on the 5' RACE reads. The sample has under 450,000 distinct CDR3 sequences, roughly 17% seen once. Only a few counts were recorded for this clonotype. The antigen is undetermined. The sequenced sample was blood, either unsorted or a sorted T cell fraction (not recorded which). The receptor comes from a male donor with ankylosing spondylitis.

The CDR3 bases are TGTGCCAGCAGCCGTCGTGAGGGAAGAAGCACAGATACGCAGTATTTT. Translating it yields CASSRREGRSTDTQYF. V is TRBV4-2 and J is TRBJ2-3; weak D call: TRBD2 (5 bases). V shed 4 bases and J shed 0 bases, with 14 bases lying between them. The CDR3 length is 16 residues. Germline-derived CDR1 and CDR2 are LGHNA and YNFKEQ.